Below, 23 T cell receptor beta chains from the same sample are listed, as sequenced in a study of blood T cells in healthy people across ages. Primers used in a second PCR of about 6 to 11 cycles were a sample-barcoded 5' primer and a J-beta primer mix. TCRdb ran MiXCR on the 5' RACE reads and lists one entry per CDR3 protein. The sample has over a million distinct CDR3 sequences; around 39% are singletons. Sequenced material: blood. The receptor source for this set is a young woman in good health.

This clonotype was detected a few times. This chain joins TRBV6-2 or TRBV6-3 and TRBJ1-1, with D possibly TRBD1 on 5 matching bases. Deletions cut 8 bases from V and 4 bases from J, with 17 bases between. There are 14 residues in the CDR3. Per the germline V gene, CDR1 is MNHEY and CDR2 is SVGEGT. The CDR3 DNA is TGTGCCAGCTCTGCCTACCGGGGGGGCACTGAAGCTTTCTTT. As protein: CASSAYRGGTEAFF.

This sequence joins TRBV6-6 and TRBJ2-2, with a tentative D call TRBD1 (7 bases). CDR3 size: 15 residues. Germline V lookup: CDR1 MNHNY, CDR2 SVGAGI (reference sequence). Deletions cut 5 bases from V and 3 bases from J, with 13 bases between. This CDR3 reads CASSPPRGDTGELFF. As DNA, the CDR3 is TGTGCCAGCAGTCCCCCCAGGGGGGACACCGGGGAGCTGTTTTTT.

This chain connects TRBV6-5 to TRBJ1-4, with D possibly matching TRBD1 (5 bases). The CDR3 sequence is 20 residues long. CDR1 and CDR2 (germline): MNHEY, SVGAGI. The ends were cut back, 4 bases at V and 0 bases at J, with 24 bases in the middle. The CDR3: CASSFPRDRPNTATNEKLFF. CDR3 bases: TGTGCCAGCAGTTTCCCCCGGGACCGCCCTAATACCGCAACTAATGAAAAACTGTTTTTT.

The rearrangement links TRBV5-1 to TRBJ2-4, with D maybe TRBD2 (5 bases). V lost 0 bases, J lost 13 bases, and 17 bases lay in between. In germline, CDR1 is SGHRS, CDR2 YFSETQ. The CDR3 is 14 residues long. In DNA, the CDR3 is TGCGCCAGCAGCTTGGGGACTGGTTCGTACGGGCAGTACTTC. This encodes CASSLGTGSYGQYF.

V is TRBV28 and J is TRBJ1-2; the D gene is possibly TRBD1 (6 bases). The CDR3 covers 16 residues. V lost 2 bases, J lost 3 bases, and 16 bases lay in between. The germline gives CDR1 MDHEN, CDR2 SYDVKM. The CDR3 spells CASSLGGQTIYYGYTF. Here the CDR3 DNA reads TGTGCCAGCAGTTTAGGAGGACAGACGATCTACTATGGCTACACCTTC.

The chain has TRBV3-1 and TRBJ2-1; D gene ambiguous. Germline V gene sequence: CDR1 LGHDT, CDR2 YNNKEL (reference sequence). The CDR3 runs 14 residues. Deletions cut 1 base from V and 13 bases from J, with 17 bases between. In DNA form, the CDR3 reads TGTGCCAGCAGCCAAGCCTGGAGCCAAGAGACCCAGTTCTTC. This encodes CASSQAWSQETQFF.

In its sample, this clonotype was seen many times. The V call is TRBV5-1, the J call TRBJ1-1; TRBD1 is a possible D gene (5 bases). V shed 4 bases and J shed 10 bases, with 20 bases lying between them. Germline V gives CDR1 SGHRS, CDR2 YFSETQ. The CDR3 is 14 residues long. The CDR3 reads CASSPVETGGRAFF. The DNA of the CDR3 is TGCGCCAGCAGCCCCGTGGAGACCGGGGGGAGAGCTTTCTTT. The variable domain in full, completed from reference TRBV5-1 and TRBJ1-1, reads KAGVTQTPRYLIKTRGQQVTLSCSPISGHRSVSWYQQTPGQGLQFLFEYFSETQRNKGNFPGRFSGRQFSNSRSEMNVSTLELGDSALYLCASSPVETGGRAFFGQGTRLTVV.

This clonotype has only a few counts. CDR3 protein: CASSQDRTTPGETQYF. Here the CDR3 DNA reads TGTGCCAGCAGCCAAGATCGGACAACTCCCGGAGAGACCCAGTACTTC. V usage is TRBV3-1 and J usage is TRBJ2-5; D perhaps matches TRBD1 (5 bases). This CDR3 region has 16 residues. Germline V gene lookup returns CDR1 LGHDT and CDR2 YNNKEL (reference sequence). Trimming removed 0 bases at V and 4 bases at J, with 15 bases between.

The gene calls are TRBV20-1 and TRBJ2-1; 7 positions agree with TRBD2. The CDR3 covers 16 residues. The V and J ends lost 2 bases and 7 bases, in that order; junction bases with no gene match: 14. From germline, CDR1 is DFQATT and CDR2 SNEGSKA (reference sequence). The CDR3 region has the DNA TGCAGTGCTAGACCCAGGGAGGGGAGGACGAGGAATGAGCAGTTCTTC. It is translated as CSARPREGRTRNEQFF.

The chain uses TRBV7-9 and TRBJ2-1; TRBD2 matches 10 bases. This CDR3 contains 20 residues. The ends lost 2 bases at V and 1 base at J; junction bases unmatched: 14. Germline CDR1 SEHNR, CDR2 FQNEAQ (reference sequence). The CDR3 protein is CASSLPAQRGGLRSYNEQFF. CDR3 coding DNA: TGTGCCAGCAGCTTACCGGCTCAGCGGGGGGGCCTGAGATCCTACAATGAGCAGTTCTTC.

This sequence joins TRBV11-2 and TRBJ2-2; possibly TRBD1 or TRBD2 for D (6 bases each). The CDR3 sequence is 15 residues long. Germline assignment: CDR1 SGHAT and CDR2 FQNNGV. Between the trimmed V and J ends, which lost 0 bases and 5 bases, there was a span of 10 bases. The DNA of the CDR3 is TGTGCCAGCAGCTTAGATCCGGGGGCAACCGGGGAGCTGTTTTTT. Residues: CASSLDPGATGELFF.

This clonotype was detected only once. The genes are TRBV2 and TRBJ2-5; unclear D gene. The CDR3 totals 14 residues. The V gene's germline CDR1 is SNHLY and CDR2 FYNNEI. Trimming cost V 4 bases and J 11 bases, with 20 bases left between them. The CDR3 region is CASSGITVIDEQYF. In nucleotides, the CDR3 is TGTGCCAGCAGTGGGATAACGGTTATAGATGAGCAGTACTTC.

The chain links TRBV20-1 to TRBJ2-5, with 7 bases fitting TRBD2. The germline V gene encodes CDR1 DFQATT and CDR2 SNEGSKA (reference sequence). V shed 5 bases, J shed 1 base, and the junction held 13 bases outside the gene matches. The CDR3 is made up of 16 amino acids. The CDR3 coding sequence is TGCAGTGCTCGACCCCTCATGCTAGCGGCCCAAGAGACCCAGTACTTC. It encodes CSARPLMLAAQETQYF.

In its sample, this clonotype was seen a few times. The chain uses TRBV25-1 and TRBJ2-5, with D maybe TRBD2 (6 bases). The J call may be in error: the DNA end matches TRBJ2-7 better. CDR1 MGHDK and CDR2 SYGVNS come from the germline V gene. The CDR3 contains 14 residues. The CDR3 spells CASSEKGGAYEQYF. Here the CDR3 DNA reads TGTGCCAGCAGTGAAAAAGGAGGGGCCTACGAGCAGTACTTC.

This clonotype was counted a few times. V usage is TRBV5-6 and J usage is TRBJ1-6; D gene ambiguous. In germline, CDR1 is SGHDT, CDR2 YYEEEE. This CDR3 has 14 amino acids. V lost 7 bases to trimming and J lost 10 bases, with 18 bases between them. The CDR3 DNA reads as TGTGCCAGCGGCAGACGGAGGACGGAGTCACCCCTCCACTTT. This encodes CASGRRRTESPLHF.

J is TRBJ2-7 and V is TRBV9; 9 bases fit TRBD2. The J call is uncertain, as TRBJ2-5 better fits the DNA end. CDR3 length: 15 residues. The V gene's germline CDR1 is SGDLS and CDR2 YYNGEE. In nucleotides, the CDR3 is TGTGCCAGCAGCGCCTCGGGACTAGCATGGGAGACCCAGTACTTC. As protein: CASSASGLAWETQYF.

The V gene is TRBV6-6, the J gene TRBJ2-5, with D unclear. The end of the DNA fits TRBJ2-7 better, so the J call may be wrong. Germline-derived CDR1 and CDR2 are MNHNY and SVGAGI (reference sequence). The CDR3 has 16 residues. In DNA form, the CDR3 reads TGTGCCAGCAGTTACTCCTACCCATCCGACAACTACGAGCAGTACTTC. This gives the protein CASSYSYPSDNYEQYF.

This clonotype was detected a few times. The V call is TRBV3-1, the J call TRBJ1-6; D not resolved. The CDR3 runs to 13 residues. V lost 4 bases and J 8 bases, leaving 9 bases between the germline ends. Germline V gives CDR1 LGHDT, CDR2 YNNKEL (reference sequence). This chain's CDR3 is CASSPREDSPLHF. DNA of the CDR3: TGTGCCAGCAGCCCACGTGAGGATTCACCCCTCCACTTT.

The gene calls are TRBV29-1 and TRBJ2-5; 10 nucleotides align to TRBD1. The ends lost 3 bases at V and 11 bases at J; junction bases unmatched: 6. This CDR3 contains 12 residues. The germline gives CDR1 SQVTM, CDR2 ANQGSEA. CDR3 nucleotides: TGCAGCGTTGACGACAGGGGGCATGGGCAGTACTTC. Its translation: CSVDDRGHGQYF.

The genes are TRBV12-3 or TRBV12-4 and TRBJ2-1; TRBD2 matches at 10 bases. The junction had 8 bases not matched to a gene; V was cut back by 6 bases and J by 6 bases. The CDR3 is 15 residues long. The CDR3 nucleotides are TGTGCCAGCAGGGGGCTAGCGGGAGAGGGCAATGAGCAGTTCTTC. Residues: CASRGLAGEGNEQFF.

This clonotype was seen only a few times. The chain links TRBV11-2 to TRBJ2-3; the match to TRBD2 covers 9 bases. J lost 11 bases, V lost 3 bases, and 12 bases had no gene match. CDR3 length equals 15 residues. Germline V CDR1 and CDR2: SGHAT, FQNNGV. CDR3 bases: TGTGCCAGCAGCTTGATTAGCGGGGGCCCCAAAGGGCAGTATTTT. Its protein is CASSLISGGPKGQYF. Filled out from reference TRBV11-2 and TRBJ2-3, the complete variable domain reads EAGVAQSPRYKIIEKRQSVAFWCNPISGHATLYWYQQILGQGPKLLIQFQNNGVVDDSQLPKDRFSAERLKGVDSTLKIQPAKLEDSAVYLCASSLISGGPKGQYFGPGTRLTVL.

This sequence joins TRBV5-1 and TRBJ2-7, with TRBD2 matching 14 bases. V dropped 5 bases and J dropped 5; count of bases not matched to a gene: 9. The CDR3 totals 16 residues. CDR1 and CDR2 from the germline V gene are SGHRS and YFSETQ. This CDR3 is CASRQAGTSGSNEQYF. The CDR3 DNA follows: TGCGCCAGCAGGCAGGCCGGGACTAGCGGGAGTAACGAGCAGTACTTC.

The gene calls are TRBV2 and TRBJ2-3, with 15 bases identical to TRBD2. Germline CDR1 reads SNHLY; CDR2 reads FYNNEI. V was pared by 7 bases and J by 0 bases, with 2 bases of the junction left unmatched. The CDR3 extends over 16 amino acids. The CDR3 DNA reads TGTGCCAGCATGGGGACTAGCGGGGGGAGCACAGATACGCAGTATTTT. Translated, it gives CASMGTSGGSTDTQYF.